This is a list of T cell receptor beta chains from one sample in a study of neurological immune-mediated disorders. TCRdb processed the 5' RACE reads anew with MiXCR; each CDR3 protein has one entry. The sample consists of about 16,000 distinct CDR3 sequences, about 20% of them appearing once. What was sequenced was PBMCs. The receptors here all came from a man in his fifties in good health. Both conserved end residues are trimmed from each CDR3. A D gene is named only where the DNA matches it firmly.

CDR3 length: 14
D gene: .
V gene: TRBV4-3
J gene: TRBJ2-1
CDR3 protein: ASSPFSESSYNEQF

CDR3 length: 16
D gene: TRBD2
V gene: TRBV4-3
J gene: TRBJ2-7
CDR3 protein: ASSHLPGTSGRAYEQY

CDR3 length: 13
D gene: TRBD2
V gene: TRBV28
J gene: TRBJ2-3
CDR3 protein: ASSGNLAGTDTQY

CDR3 length: 11
D gene: .
V gene: TRBV15
J gene: TRBJ2-1
CDR3 protein: ATSRDRRVEQF

CDR3 length: 16
D gene: TRBD2
V gene: TRBV9
J gene: TRBJ2-2
CDR3 protein: ASSASGWGAGGTGELF

CDR3 length: 13
D gene: TRBD1
V gene: TRBV6-2/TRBV6-3
J gene: TRBJ2-1
CDR3 protein: ASSYRSGGLGEQF

CDR3 length: 12
D gene: .
V gene: TRBV24-1
J gene: TRBJ2-1
CDR3 protein: ATSDPVTFGPQF

CDR3 length: 14
D gene: .
V gene: TRBV20-1
J gene: TRBJ2-7
CDR3 protein: SASRPRRGTGYEQY

CDR3 length: 11
D gene: .
V gene: TRBV29-1
J gene: TRBJ1-5
CDR3 protein: SVAQGSRQPQH

CDR3 length: 11
D gene: TRBD2
V gene: TRBV5-6
J gene: TRBJ2-3
CDR3 protein: ASSLAGLGTQY

CDR3 length: 13
D gene: .
V gene: TRBV20-1
J gene: TRBJ2-2
CDR3 protein: SASPSNTNTGELF

CDR3 length: 16
D gene: TRBD1
V gene: TRBV20-1
J gene: TRBJ1-1
CDR3 protein: SATSVGGARGGGVEAF

CDR3 length: 13
D gene: TRBD2
V gene: TRBV20-1
J gene: TRBJ2-1
CDR3 protein: SARDGGLAYNEQF

CDR3 length: 10
D gene: .
V gene: TRBV20-1
J gene: TRBJ1-4
CDR3 protein: SASGPNEKLF

CDR3 length: 6
D gene: .
V gene: TRBV20-1
J gene: TRBJ2-3
CDR3 protein: SSYTQY

CDR3 length: 13
D gene: .
V gene: TRBV4-1
J gene: TRBJ1-6
CDR3 protein: ASSQRSRDDSPLH

CDR3 length: 11
D gene: .
V gene: TRBV5-4
J gene: TRBJ2-1
CDR3 protein: ASSLPGGGEQF

CDR3 length: 11
D gene: .
V gene: TRBV7-2
J gene: TRBJ2-2
CDR3 protein: ASSLVLSGELF

CDR3 length: 12
D gene: TRBD2
V gene: TRBV18
J gene: TRBJ2-1
CDR3 protein: ASSPSGTGGEQF

CDR3 length: 15
D gene: TRBD2
V gene: TRBV5-1
J gene: TRBJ2-7
CDR3 protein: ASSFRTSGMMGYEQY

CDR3 length: 13
D gene: .
V gene: TRBV5-1
J gene: TRBJ1-1
CDR3 protein: ASSLDRALNTEAF

CDR3 length: 14
D gene: TRBD1
V gene: TRBV5-1
J gene: TRBJ1-4
CDR3 protein: ASSRGTGATNEKLF

CDR3 length: 12
D gene: .
V gene: TRBV10-3
J gene: TRBJ2-1
CDR3 protein: AISVASSYNEQF

CDR3 length: 14
D gene: .
V gene: TRBV9
J gene: TRBJ2-2
CDR3 protein: ASSTRPGSNTGELF

CDR3 length: 9
D gene: .
V gene: TRBV29-1
J gene: TRBJ2-7
CDR3 protein: SRGAYYEQY

CDR3 length: 14
D gene: .
V gene: TRBV20-1
J gene: TRBJ1-2
CDR3 protein: SAPFYDTTKNYGYT

CDR3 length: 14
D gene: TRBD1
V gene: TRBV3-1
J gene: TRBJ2-3
CDR3 protein: ASSQMRTGGTDTQY

CDR3 length: 15
D gene: TRBD2
V gene: TRBV20-1
J gene: TRBJ2-1
CDR3 protein: SARKGRNSGSFNEQF

CDR3 length: 16
D gene: TRBD1
V gene: TRBV6-6
J gene: TRBJ2-7
CDR3 protein: ASSRGDRFSFSSYEQY

CDR3 length: 11
D gene: .
V gene: TRBV25-1
J gene: TRBJ2-7
CDR3 protein: ASSRDPPYEQY

CDR3 length: 12
D gene: TRBD1
V gene: TRBV5-1
J gene: TRBJ2-3
CDR3 protein: ASSYGQGTDTQY

CDR3 length: 12
D gene: .
V gene: TRBV6-5
J gene: TRBJ2-7
CDR3 protein: ASSYSWGADEQY

CDR3 length: 12
D gene: .
V gene: TRBV18
J gene: TRBJ2-7
CDR3 protein: ASSPQTSSYEQY

CDR3 length: 12
D gene: .
V gene: TRBV29-1
J gene: TRBJ2-3
CDR3 protein: SAFRGSGTDTQY

CDR3 length: 9
D gene: .
V gene: TRBV10-3
J gene: TRBJ2-7
CDR3 protein: AISDEGEQY

CDR3 length: 12
D gene: TRBD2
V gene: TRBV2
J gene: TRBJ2-1
CDR3 protein: ASRGLAGGGEQF

CDR3 length: 13
D gene: .
V gene: TRBV5-1
J gene: TRBJ2-3
CDR3 protein: ASSYRSGSTDTQY

CDR3 length: 12
D gene: TRBD2
V gene: TRBV27
J gene: TRBJ2-1
CDR3 protein: ASRSSGRLDEQF

CDR3 length: 12
D gene: .
V gene: TRBV20-1
J gene: TRBJ1-5
CDR3 protein: SAVRGGPNQPQH

CDR3 length: 16
D gene: TRBD2
V gene: TRBV7-2
J gene: TRBJ2-3
CDR3 protein: ASSLGLASGLHTDTQY

CDR3 length: 10
D gene: TRBD2
V gene: TRBV20-1
J gene: TRBJ2-7
CDR3 protein: RAGTSGYEQY

CDR3 length: 13
D gene: .
V gene: TRBV28
J gene: TRBJ2-1
CDR3 protein: ASSALGGAGNEQF

CDR3 length: 13
D gene: TRBD2
V gene: TRBV20-1
J gene: TRBJ2-2
CDR3 protein: SASAGTSDTGELF

CDR3 length: 13
D gene: .
V gene: TRBV6-5
J gene: TRBJ2-2
CDR3 protein: ASSSTGLSTGELF